Sequencing of this TCR beta chain was carried out in a study of blood T cell repertoires in COVID-19. Study context: PBMCs, B-cell-depleted T cells, or T cells provided the cDNA or gDNA that made up the material.

As handled by the study authors: Amplification from reference gene primers served as the basis for estimated nucleated cell counts. Clones were sequenced by immunoSEQ multiplex PCR, and TCRdb holds only the in-frame ones, with some missing. V and J calls plus clone size are reproduced from that table; the DNA served to infer D and trimming. The sample has about 82,000 clones; around four fifths are singletons. Germline V gene data show CDR1 as SGHVS and CDR2 as FNYEAQ. After removal of 4 bases from V and 6 bases from J, the junction contained 14 bases not matched to a gene. The CDR3 runs to 18 residues.

Sequencing input: peripheral blood. This chain connects TRBV7-6 to TRBJ2-2; 10 bases fit TRBD2. The source is a woman aged 55-75 years with acute or convalescent COVID-19. The CDR3, as DNA: TGTGCCAGCAGCTCTCTAGCGGGAGTCTTAACGGGGGCCGGGGAGCTGTTTTTT. Protein product: CASSSLAGVLTGAGELFF.